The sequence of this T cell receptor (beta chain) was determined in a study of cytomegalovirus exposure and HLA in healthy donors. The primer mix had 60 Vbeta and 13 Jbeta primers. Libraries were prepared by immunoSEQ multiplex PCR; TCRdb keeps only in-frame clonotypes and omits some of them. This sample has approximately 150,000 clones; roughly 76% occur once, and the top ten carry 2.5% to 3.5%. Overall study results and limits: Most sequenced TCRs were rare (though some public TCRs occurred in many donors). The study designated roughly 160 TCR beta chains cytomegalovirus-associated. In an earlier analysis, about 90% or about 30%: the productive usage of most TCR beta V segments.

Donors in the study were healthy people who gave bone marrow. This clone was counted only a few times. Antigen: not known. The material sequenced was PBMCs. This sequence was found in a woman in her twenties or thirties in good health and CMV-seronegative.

CDR3: CASSQTGGVNQPQHF. The CDR3 nucleotides are TGCGCCAGCAGCCAAACAGGGGGCGTTAATCAGCCCCAGCATTTT. The rearrangement links TRBV4-3 to TRBJ1-5, with 9 bases that match TRBD1. J gave up 4 bases and V 2 bases, and 3 bases lay outside the gene matches. Germline values: CDR1 LGHNA, CDR2 YSLEER. The CDR3 has 15 residues.